This TCR beta chain is from a study of cytomegalovirus exposure and HLA in healthy donors. PCR involved 60 Vbeta and 13 Jbeta primers. The repertoire was sequenced with immunoSEQ multiplex PCR; TCRdb's copy has only in-frame clones and lacks some. The sample includes around 19,000 clones, around 80% of them seen just once. In germline, CDR1 is SGHTA, CDR2 FQGNSA. V was pared by 5 bases and J by 3 bases, with 10 bases between. The CDR3 runs to 13 residues. Study-wide results and limits: With later analysis, a missense DCLRE1C variant became linked to TCR beta V- and J-gene trimming.

A remark on this clone: Its antigen is not known.

This clonotype was sampled from a human donor in good health. The sample consisted of PBMCs. The rearrangement joins TRBV7-2 to TRBJ1-1, with a weak D call TRBD1 (6 bases). CDR3: CASSLGQHTEAFF. The CDR3 DNA is TGTGCCAGCAGCCTAGGACAGCACACTGAAGCTTTCTTT.